This TCR beta chain derives from a study of cytomegalovirus exposure and HLA in healthy donors. In regard to this clone: Its target is not known.

TCRdb keeps only in-frame clones here, not all; method: immunoSEQ multiplex PCR. Of some 150,000 clones detected, about 89% appear once; the ten largest clones hold roughly 2.7%. General study results and limits: A few chains tied to CMV proved CMV antigen-specific in vitro. Many donors carried some public TCRs, although rarity characterized most TCR sequences. A list of roughly 160 TCR beta chains associated with cytomegalovirus was given.

V lost 1 base and J lost 4, with 10 bases in between. Germline CDR1 reads SEHNR; CDR2 reads FQNEAQ (reference sequence). The CDR3 is 14 amino acids. The TCR was taken from a man aged 18-30 years in good health and CMV-seropositive. The specimen sequenced was PBMCs. The chain couples TRBV7-9 to TRBJ1-1; D gene ambiguous. DNA of the CDR3: TGTGCCAGCAGCTTAGAGGCAGGTCCCACTGAAGCTTTCTTT. It is translated as CASSLEAGPTEAFF.